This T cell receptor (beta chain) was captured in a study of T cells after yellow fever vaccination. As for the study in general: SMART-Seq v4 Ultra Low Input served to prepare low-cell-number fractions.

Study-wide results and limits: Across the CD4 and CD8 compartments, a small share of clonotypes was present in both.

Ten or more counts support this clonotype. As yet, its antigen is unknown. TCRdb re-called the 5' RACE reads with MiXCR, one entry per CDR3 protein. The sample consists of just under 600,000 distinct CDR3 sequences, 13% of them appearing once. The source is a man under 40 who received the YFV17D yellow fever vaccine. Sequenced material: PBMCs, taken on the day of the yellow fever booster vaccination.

The DNA for the CDR3 is TGCAGCGTGAGGGGGGTTGATACAGATACGCAGTATTTT. Translated, it gives CSVRGVDTDTQYF. This chain connects TRBV29-1 to TRBJ2-3; D is possibly TRBD1 or TRBD2 (6 bases each). CDR3 length: 13 residues. V dropped 6 bases and J dropped 3 bases, with 13 bases sitting between them. The germline CDR1 and CDR2 sequences are SQVTM and ANQGSEA.